Shown below are 25 T cell receptor beta chains from a single sample sequenced in a study of T-cell memory formation after mild COVID-19 (dated by TCRdb to the early 2020s). Receptor amplification or capture employed 5' RACE. Reads for this sample came from an Illumina NovaSeq 6000. TCRdb redid the processing of the public reads, applying fastp at Q25 and MiXCR, and retained in-frame beta chains. Rows with a matching CDR3 protein are joined into one entry that keeps the most common DNA and genes. The sample includes 180,000 or so distinct CDR3 sequences, with 9.5% to 13% observed a single time. The top ten clones comprise around 3.8% of the sample. Sequenced material: PBMCs or a T cell subset sorted from them (not recorded which). These receptors originate from a man aged 18 to 35 who had mild COVID-19 (a few samples of this study predate the infection). The sample titles of this study are shuffled in the database, so cell type and time point are left out; the donor was told from shared clones.

The genes are TRBV7-2 and TRBJ2-1; D perhaps matches TRBD2 (5 bases). CDR1 and CDR2 (germline): SGHTA, FQGNSA. The CDR3 covers 16 residues. The germline V and J ends were trimmed by 0 bases and 9 bases, with 18 bases remaining between them. In nucleotides, the CDR3 is TGTGCCAGCAGCTTAGCGGACTCATCCGGGCGCGGTGAGCAGTTCTTC. It translates to CASSLADSSGRGEQFF. The full variable domain, its missing parts supplied by reference TRBV7-2 and TRBJ2-1, is GAGVSQSPSNKVTEKGKDVELRCDPISGHTALYWYRQSLGQGLEFLIYFQGNSAPDKSGLPSDRFSAERTGGSVSTLTIQRTQQEDSAVYLCASSLADSSGRGEQFFGPGTRLTVL.

This clonotype came up a few times. J is TRBJ2-1 and V is TRBV6-6; weak D call: TRBD1 (7 bases). With 2 bases removed from V and 6 bases from J, the gap between germline ends came to 17 bases. CDR1 and CDR2 from the germline V gene are MNHNY and SVGAGI (reference sequence). The CDR3 has 16 amino acids. The CDR3 loop reads CASSYPPGGYFNEQFF. CDR3 in DNA: TGTGCCAGCAGTTACCCCCCAGGGGGGTACTTCAATGAGCAGTTCTTC.

V and J are TRBV6-5 and TRBJ2-1; D is perhaps TRBD2 (7 bases). Per germline, CDR1 MNHEY and CDR2 SVGAGI. The CDR3 length is 15 residues. Trimming shortened V by 5 bases and J by 5 bases, and 16 bases separated the two germline ends. The CDR3: CASSNLGEGDNEQFF. CDR3 nucleotide sequence: TGTGCCAGCAGTAACCTCGGGGAGGGGGACAATGAGCAGTTCTTC.

The gene calls are TRBV9 and TRBJ1-3; D gene unclear. V lost 4 bases, J lost 8 bases, and 13 bases lay in between. This CDR3 spans 13 amino acids. Germline loops: CDR1 SGDLS, CDR2 YYNGEE. This CDR3 is CASSPSIMDTIYF. CDR3 nucleotides: TGTGCCAGCAGCCCGTCAATCATGGACACCATATATTTT.

CDR3 DNA sequence: TGCAGTGCTATCCGGGACAGGCGGTTCTCCTATAATTCACCCCTCCACTTT. It specifies CSAIRDRRFSYNSPLHF. The chain recombines TRBV20-1 with TRBJ1-6; 8 nucleotides match TRBD1. The CDR3 is made up of 17 amino acids. The J segment lost 0 bases and the V segment lost 4 bases, leaving 8 bases of the junction unmatched. Germline V gives CDR1 DFQATT, CDR2 SNEGSKA (reference sequence).

This chain joins TRBV6-2 or TRBV6-3 and TRBJ2-1; TRBD1 might be the D (5 bases). The CDR3 has 14 residues. The germline gives CDR1 MNHEY, CDR2 SVGEGT. Trimming stripped 6 bases from V and 4 bases from J, with 13 bases between. CDR3 sequence reads: CASRAIDSYNEQFF. As DNA, the CDR3 is TGTGCCAGCAGAGCCATTGACAGTTACAATGAGCAGTTCTTC.

The gene calls are TRBV5-1 and TRBJ2-2; D is uncertain. V lost 0 bases, J lost 7 bases, and 7 bases lay in between. The CDR3 sequence is 13 residues long. Germline V CDR1 and CDR2: SGHRS, YFSETQ. CDR3 sequence (DNA): TGCGCCAGCAGCTTGGAGGTTCACGGGGAGCTGTTTTTT. Its translation is CASSLEVHGELFF.

This clonotype was observed many times. The rearrangement uses TRBV5-1 and TRBJ2-5; D unclear. This CDR3 is 11 amino acids long. V shed 8 bases and J shed 5 bases, with 10 bases lying between them. In germline, CDR1 is SGHRS, CDR2 YFSETQ. The CDR3: CARAETETQYF. DNA of the CDR3: TGCGCCAGGGCCGAGACGGAGACCCAGTACTTC.

In this sample, this clonotype turned up many times. The chain carries TRBV12-5 and TRBJ1-5, with TRBD1 as a possible D gene (5 bases). Germline loops: CDR1 LGHNT, CDR2 FRNRAP. V lost 1 base, J lost 6 bases, and 19 bases lay in between. This CDR3 region has 17 residues. The CDR3 is CASGLGSRQGSGQPQHF. Here the CDR3 DNA reads TGTGCTAGTGGTTTGGGATCACGTCAGGGCTCGGGTCAGCCCCAGCATTTT.

The chain joins TRBV7-3 to TRBJ2-2; D call uncertain. V was shortened by 3 bases and J by 1 base, with 6 bases between the two germline ends. Germline CDR1 is SGHTA and CDR2 is FQGTGA. The CDR3 is 14 residues long. The CDR3 loop is CASSFQRNTGELFF. CDR3 bases: TGTGCCAGCAGCTTCCAAAGGAACACCGGGGAGCTGTTTTTT.

This clonotype was seen repeatedly, ten times or more. V is TRBV27 and J is TRBJ2-3; D is unresolved. The CDR3 runs 14 residues. Trimming left V 3 bases short and J 3 bases short, with 10 bases between. Germline values: CDR1 MNHEY, CDR2 SMNVEV (reference sequence). The CDR3 loop reads CASSFLGSTDTQYF. The CDR3 nucleotides read TGTGCCAGCAGTTTCCTTGGTTCAACAGATACGCAGTATTTT.

This clonotype occurred a few times. This rearrangement joins TRBV5-6 to TRBJ2-6, with D possibly being TRBD1 or TRBD2 (6 bases each). The CDR3 spans 14 residues. Germline V gene sequence: CDR1 SGHDT, CDR2 YYEEEE. V lost 5 bases and J lost 2, with 8 bases in between. CDR3 sequence reads: CASRGGPGANVLTF. CDR3 sequence (DNA): TGTGCCAGCAGGGGGGGCCCTGGGGCCAACGTCCTGACTTTC. The full variable domain, rest sourced from reference TRBV5-6 and TRBJ2-6, is DAGVTQSPTHLIKTRGQQVTLRCSPKSGHDTVSWYQQALGQGPQFIFQYYEEEERQRGNFPDRFSGHQFPNYSSELNVNALLLGDSALYLCASRGGPGANVLTFGAGSRLTVL.

There are a few counts of this clonotype. V is TRBV7-8 and J is TRBJ1-4; no clear D gene. The length of the CDR3 is 13 residues. The germline CDR1 and CDR2 sequences are SGHVS and FQNEAQ. Between the trimmed V and J ends, which lost 5 bases and 2 bases, there was a span of 6 bases. CDR3 loop: CASSRITNEKLFF. The CDR3 coding sequence is TGTGCCAGCAGCCGCATTACTAATGAAAAACTGTTTTTT.

This clonotype was seen many times. DNA of the CDR3: TGTGCCAGCAGCCAAGTAGGAGATACGCAGTATTTT. This translates into CASSQVGDTQYF. The chain carries TRBV4-2 and TRBJ2-3; no clear D gene. V lost 1 base and J lost 5, with 4 bases in between. Germline CDR1 is LGHNA and CDR2 is YNFKEQ. The CDR3 is 12 residues long.

At least ten counts were recorded for this clonotype. The chain joins TRBV20-1 to TRBJ1-4, with 8 bases lining up with TRBD1. The length of the CDR3 is 13 residues. Germline values: CDR1 DFQATT, CDR2 SNEGSKA (reference sequence). The ends lost 5 bases at V and 8 bases at J; junction bases unmatched: 7. The CDR3 DNA is TGCAGTGCTGGGACAGGAGGAGACGAAAAACTGTTTTTT. It encodes CSAGTGGDEKLFF.

The chain uses TRBV7-8 and TRBJ2-4; D ambiguous. Trimming pared 1 base from V and 1 base from J, leaving 5 bases between. This CDR3 spans 14 amino acids. Per germline, CDR1 SGHVS and CDR2 FQNEAQ. CDR3 DNA sequence: TGTGCCAGCAGCTTAGTTGAGGCCAAAAACATTCAGTACTTC. It specifies CASSLVEAKNIQYF. Together with reference TRBV7-8 and TRBJ2-4, the CDR3 gives the full variable domain: GAGVSQSPRYKVAKRGQDVALRCDPISGHVSLFWYQQALGQGPEFLTYFQNEAQLDKSGLPSDRFFAERPEGSVSTLKIQRTQQEDSAVYLCASSLVEAKNIQYFGAGTRLSVL.

This clonotype occurred a few times. The genes are TRBV3-1 and TRBJ1-1; D call uncertain. V was clipped by 4 bases and J by 1 base, with 10 bases between them. CDR3 length equals 14 residues. Germline CDR1 LGHDT, CDR2 YNNKEL (reference sequence). CDR3 sequence: CASSPEWGNTEAFF. CDR3 coding DNA: TGTGCCAGCAGCCCTGAATGGGGGAACACTGAAGCTTTCTTT.

This clonotype was counted a few times. The V gene is TRBV28, the J gene TRBJ2-1; 9 bases are a match to TRBD1. Losses at the gene ends were 2 bases for V and 3 bases for J; bases not matched to a gene: 5. The V gene's germline CDR1 is MDHEN and CDR2 SYDVKM. The CDR3 is made up of 16 amino acids. The CDR3 DNA is TGTGCCAGCAGTTTAGTCCGGGACAGGGACTACAATGAGCAGTTCTTC. Amino acids: CASSLVRDRDYNEQFF.

The gene calls are TRBV3-1 and TRBJ2-7; D might be TRBD2 (11 bases). Per germline, CDR1 LGHDT and CDR2 YNNKEL (reference sequence). V lost 4 bases, J lost 6 bases, and 34 bases lay in between. The CDR3 length is 20 residues. The CDR3 sequence is CASSRGTGVLGLAGGVEQYF. The CDR3 DNA reads as TGTGCCAGCAGCCGAGGGACAGGGGTGTTGGGGCTAGCGGGGGGTGTCGAGCAGTACTTC.

This clonotype was detected many times. This chain uses TRBV29-1 with TRBJ1-1; a possible D gene is TRBD1 (5 bases). CDR1 is SQVTM and CDR2 is ANQGSEA in the germline V gene. The germline V and J ends were trimmed by 6 bases and 6 bases, with 11 bases remaining between them. CDR3 length: 11 amino acids. This chain's CDR3 is CSVRQFPEAFF. The CDR3 nucleotides are TGCAGCGTAAGACAGTTCCCTGAAGCTTTCTTT. Variable domain in full (rest from reference TRBV29-1 and TRBJ1-1): SAVISQKPSRDICQRGTSLTIQCQVDSQVTMMFWYRQQPGQSLTLIATANQGSEATYESGFVIDKFPISRPNLTFSTLTVSNMSPEDSSIYLCSVRQFPEAFFGQGTRLTVV.

This clonotype has more than one count but fewer than ten. V usage is TRBV5-1 and J usage is TRBJ1-1, with 8 bases aligning to TRBD1. The CDR3 is 14 amino acids. V was pared by 5 bases and J by 1 base, with 4 bases of the junction left unmatched. In germline, CDR1 is SGHRS, CDR2 YFSETQ. CDR3 amino acids: CASRKTGENTEAFF. CDR3 nucleotide sequence: TGCGCCAGCAGGAAGACAGGGGAGAACACTGAAGCTTTCTTT.

The rearrangement joins TRBV6-2 or TRBV6-3 to TRBJ1-5; 10 bases are shared with TRBD1. With V trimmed by 4 bases and J by 3 bases, 9 bases remained unmatched. The CDR3 consists of 17 residues. CDR1 MNHEY and CDR2 SVGEGT come from the germline V gene. For the CDR3, the DNA is TGTGCCAGCAGTTCAATACAGACAGGGGGCCCCAATCAGCCCCAGCATTTT. Encoded protein: CASSSIQTGGPNQPQHF.

This rearrangement joins TRBV28 to TRBJ2-3, with D unresolved. Germline CDR1 and CDR2: MDHEN and SYDVKM. V shed 11 bases and J shed 3 bases, with 12 bases lying between them. The CDR3 extends over 12 amino acids. The CDR3 bases are TGTGCCGCATCCCTCCGGACAGATACGCAGTATTTT. It codes for CAASLRTDTQYF.

This clonotype occurred a few times. The V gene is TRBV5-6, the J gene TRBJ1-1; D uncertain. Germline V gene lookup returns CDR1 SGHDT and CDR2 YYEEEE. The CDR3 has 12 residues. The V and J ends lost 1 base and 7 bases respectively, with 8 bases between them. DNA of the CDR3: TGTGCCAGCAGCTTGCTCTCAGATGAAGCTTTCTTT. It specifies CASSLLSDEAFF.

This clonotype occurred a few times. CDR3 loop: CASSQDRGGGGSADTQYF. CDR3 DNA sequence: TGCGCCAGCAGCCAAGATAGGGGAGGCGGGGGAAGCGCAGATACGCAGTATTTT. V gene TRBV4-1 combines with J gene TRBJ2-3, with 7 bases lining up with TRBD2. The V gene's germline CDR1 is MGHRA and CDR2 YSYEKL. CDR3 length: 18 residues. With V trimmed by 0 bases and J by 4 bases, 13 bases remained unmatched.